This TCR beta chain originates from a study of identical twins. The CDR3 spans 13 residues. The V gene's germline CDR1 is WSHSY and CDR2 SAAADI. V shed 2 bases and J shed 6 bases, with 11 bases lying between them. MiXCR was run by TCRdb on the 5' RACE reads, yielding one entry per CDR3 protein. The sample holds 600,000 to 800,000 distinct CDR3 sequences, roughly 20% seen once. This sample also appeared in a second study, on T cells expressing NK-cell markers.

Sequencing was done on a sample of PBMCs. The genes are TRBV10-2 and TRBJ2-7, with D maybe TRBD1 (6 bases). This receptor was identified in a woman under 30 in good health. The CDR3 reads CASSEDRNREQYF. DNA of the CDR3: TGCGCCAGCAGTGAGGACAGGAATCGCGAGCAGTACTTC.